This TCR beta chain was documented in a study of early T cells in non-severe SARS-CoV-2 infection listed by TCRdb under 2021. Concerning the study at large: Bulk RNA from unsorted whole blood was used for TCR sequencing, so alpha and beta chains could not be paired.

Set within a cohort of healthcare workers in London, UK, this nested case-control study involved weekly PCR testing of nasopharyngeal swabs along with blood sampling. Healthcare workers were recruited during the week of the UK lockdown, between 23 and 31 March 2020, and followed weekly for up to about 15 weeks. As for this clonotype: The antigen it recognizes is unknown. Base qualities were left out, and no much larger clone turns up one base away.

The germline V gene (reference sequence) provides CDR1 DFQATT and CDR2 SNEGSKA. V is trimmed back by 4 bases and J by 3 bases, and the junction contains 9 bases that no gene match accounts for. Taken from cysteine to phenylalanine, the CDR3 has 15 residues. CDR3 DNA is the only sequence kept; it has 45 bases, read in frame from the first base. Library preparation used 5' RACE. The reads were generated on a NextSeq 500. Unique molecular identifiers were attached to individual cDNA molecules in the TCR library protocol so that sequencing error and PCR bias could be corrected. Sequencing covered both TCR alpha and beta chains, and within each sample the abundances of alpha and beta sequences were tightly co-correlated. The study's processing was this. Decombinator V4 was used to annotate TCR sequences for V gene, J gene and CDR3. TCRs were defined as expanded if a significant change between any two time points was detected under a Poisson model with p below 0.0001. TCR abundances were normalised to the total number of TCRs sequenced per sample and were expressed as counts per million. MAIT TCRs were defined by TRAV1-2 paired with TRAJ12, TRAJ20 or TRAJ33, and iNKT TCRs by TRAV10 paired with TRAJ18. VDJdb, accessed on 1 November 2021, was searched for TCRs annotated for CMV, EBV and SARS-CoV-2, and TCRs annotated for more than one antigen were excluded. TCRdb passed the public sequencing reads through fastp at Q25 and MiXCR, retaining productive beta sequences. Every distinct CDR3 protein forms one entry, paired with its most common genes and DNA. In this record, the V and J calls reflect TCRdb's handling and not the investigators' own analysis. Counted in this sample were about 56,000 distinct CDR3 sequences; around 15% of them appeared once. The leading ten clones occupy approximately 4% of the sample.

Points the paper makes about the study in general: VDJdb matching was skewed toward anti-spike CD8 responses, so virus-specific expansions were likely underestimated and private and CD4 specificities were missed.

The chain is made from TRBV20-1 and TRBJ2-7, with 10 bases matching TRBD2. The sequencing here drew on whole blood, taken at baseline. The sequence was obtained from an adult who was a healthcare worker with PCR-confirmed SARS-CoV-2 infection or an uninfected control (not recorded which). At the DNA level, the sequence is TGCAGTGCTAACACTCTAGCGGGGGAAGACTACGAGCAGTACTTC. Translated, this gives CSANTLAGEDYEQYF.